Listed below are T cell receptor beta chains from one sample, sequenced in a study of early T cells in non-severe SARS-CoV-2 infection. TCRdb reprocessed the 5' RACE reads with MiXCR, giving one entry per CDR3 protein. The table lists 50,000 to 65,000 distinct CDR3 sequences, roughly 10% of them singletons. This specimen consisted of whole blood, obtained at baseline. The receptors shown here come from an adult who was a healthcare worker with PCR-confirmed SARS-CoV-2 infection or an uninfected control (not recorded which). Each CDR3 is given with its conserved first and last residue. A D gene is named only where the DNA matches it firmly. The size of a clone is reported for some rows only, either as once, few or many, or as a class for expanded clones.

TGTGCCATCAGCGACCTGGGACTAGCGGGGGGAGCTTATACGCAGTATTTT | CAISDLGLAGGAYTQYF | . | TRBJ2-3 | TRBD2 | TRBV10-3
TGTGCCAGCAGCTTGGGGCTAGCCCACACCGGGGAGCTGTTTTTT | CASSLGLAHTGELFF | many | TRBJ2-2 | . | TRBV7-9
TGTGCCAGCAGCCCGACAGGGGGGAGAGAGACCCAGTACTTC | CASSPTGGRETQYF | few | TRBJ2-5 | TRBD1 | TRBV9
TGTGCCAGCAGCCAAGGGTTGGCCTATGGGTCCAACGTCCTGACTTTC | CASSQGLAYGSNVLTF | many | TRBJ2-6 | . | TRBV14
TGTGCCAGCAGTTCATCTCAGGGGCTGCACAATGAGCAGTTCTTC | CASSSSQGLHNEQFF | few | TRBJ2-1 | . | TRBV6-5
TGCAGTGCTAGAGATCGTAGGCCGGTCGGCGCTGGAAACACCATATATTTT | CSARDRRPVGAGNTIYF | few | TRBJ1-3 | . | TRBV20-1
TGTGCCAGCAGGAGCAGTTCCCGGCTCTCCTACAATGAGCAGTTCTTC | CASRSSSRLSYNEQFF | many | TRBJ2-1 | . | TRBV6-6
TGCAGTGCTAGAGATAGCGGCAGCTCTAACTATGGCTACACCTTC | CSARDSGSSNYGYTF | many | TRBJ1-2 | . | TRBV20-1
TGTGCCAGCAGCCCTAATAACGGTGAGCAGTTCTTC | CASSPNNGEQFF | many | TRBJ2-1 | . | TRBV5-6
TGTGCCAGCTCCTACCAGCGGGGCAATCAGCCCCAGCATTTT | CASSYQRGNQPQHF | . | TRBJ1-5 | . | TRBV18
TGTGCCAGCAGGGCCGGGACATCTACCTACGAGCAGTACTTC | CASRAGTSTYEQYF | . | TRBJ2-7 | . | TRBV2
TGCGCCAGCAGCTTGGAGGCAGGTGACTATGGCTACACCTTC | CASSLEAGDYGYTF | few | TRBJ1-2 | . | TRBV5-1
TGCGCCAGCAGCTTGGATGGGGGCCTCAATCAGCCCCAGCATTTT | CASSLDGGLNQPQHF | . | TRBJ1-5 | . | TRBV5-1
TGTGCCGTACAGGGGGCGAAAGGAAACACCATATATTTT | CAVQGAKGNTIYF | . | TRBJ1-3 | TRBD1 | TRBV6-1
TGTGCCAGCTCACCCAGACCCAGCGGGGCGAACACCGGGGAGCTGTTTTTT | CASSPRPSGANTGELFF | few | TRBJ2-2 | TRBD2 | TRBV18
TGTGCCAGCAGCCGCCAACTAGCGGGGGCCTCCACAGATACGCAGTATTTT | CASSRQLAGASTDTQYF | few | TRBJ2-3 | TRBD2 | TRBV4-2